This TCR beta chain emerged from a study of cytomegalovirus exposure and HLA in healthy donors. Regarding the study as a whole: Sequencing likely produced, as an artifact, a cluster of highly shared sequence variants. In a later analysis, V- and J-gene trimming of beta chains associated with a DCLRE1C missense variant, replicated independently. Later, an analysis found that common viral pathogens appeared to be linked with several of the most significant clusters.

With 60 Vbeta and 13 Jbeta primers, the PCR was carried out. Profiling relied on immunoSEQ multiplex PCR, and the TCRdb table lists in-frame clones only, not all of them. The table records 160,000 or so clones, around 77% of them present only once. The CDR3 contains 14 residues. Per germline, CDR1 SEHNR and CDR2 FQNEAQ (reference sequence). The ends lost 4 bases at V and 4 bases at J; junction bases unmatched: 3. Turning to this clone: Its cognate antigen is unknown.

V usage is TRBV7-9 and J usage is TRBJ2-7; 11 nucleotides match TRBD1. What was sequenced was PBMCs. The sequence was obtained from a man aged 55-75 years in good health and CMV-seronegative. CDR3 loop: CASSWTGGEYEQYF. CDR3 bases: TGTGCCAGCAGCTGGACAGGGGGCGAGTACGAGCAGTACTTC.